This TCR beta chain was observed in a study of neurological immune-mediated disorders. In this sample, this clonotype turned up many times. The unsorted libraries were produced from 2 million PBMCs held at -80 C. In germline, CDR1 is SEHNR, CDR2 FQNEAQ (reference sequence). The CDR3 loop spans 14 amino acids. Trimming took off 5 bases at V and 5 bases at J, with 12 bases between the two ends. As for the cDNA, it was generated by 5'RACE with 10-nucleotide random UMIs. TCRdb reprocessed the 5' RACE reads with MiXCR, giving one entry per CDR3 protein. The data hold about 24,000 distinct CDR3 sequences, with around 15% observed a single time.

Sequencing used PBMCs. The receptor comes from a woman aged 35 to 49 with HTLV-1-associated myelopathy (HAM/TSP). The rearrangement links TRBV7-9 to TRBJ2-2; TRBD2 might be the D (6 bases). The CDR3 loop is CASSLTGTTGELFF. The CDR3 DNA sequence: TGTGCCAGCAGCCTTACCGGGACTACCGGGGAGCTGTTTTTT. The complete variable domain, with remaining parts taken from reference TRBV7-9 and TRBJ2-2, reads DTGVSQNPRHKITKRGQNVTFRCDPISEHNRLYWYRQTLGQGPEFLTYFQNEAQLEKSRLLSDRFSAERPKGSFSTLEIQRTEQGDSAMYLCASSLTGTTGELFFGEGSRLTVL.